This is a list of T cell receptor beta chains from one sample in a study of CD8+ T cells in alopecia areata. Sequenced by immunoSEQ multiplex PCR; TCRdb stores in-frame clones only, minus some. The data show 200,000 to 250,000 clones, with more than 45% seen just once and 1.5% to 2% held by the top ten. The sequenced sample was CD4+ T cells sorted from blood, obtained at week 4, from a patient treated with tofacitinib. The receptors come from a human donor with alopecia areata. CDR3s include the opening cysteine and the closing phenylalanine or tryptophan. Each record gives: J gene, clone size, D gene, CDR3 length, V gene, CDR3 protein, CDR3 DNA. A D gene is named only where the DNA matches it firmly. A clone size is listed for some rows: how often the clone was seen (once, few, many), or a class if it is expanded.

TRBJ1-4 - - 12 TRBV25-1 CASSDPGAKLFF TGTGCCAGCAGTGATCCGGGAGCTAAACTGTTTTTT
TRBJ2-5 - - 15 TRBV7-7 CASSLGVGRQETQYF TGTGCCAGCAGCTTGGGGGTCGGACGCCAAGAGACCCAGTACTTC
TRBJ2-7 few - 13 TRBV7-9 CASSLAHSYEQYF TGTGCCAGCAGCTTAGCACACAGCTACGAGCAGTACTTC
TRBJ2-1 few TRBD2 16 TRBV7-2 CASTSTSGGNNNEQFF TGTGCCAGCACTTCCACGAGCGGGGGAAATAACAATGAGCAGTTCTTC
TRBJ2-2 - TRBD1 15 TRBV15 CATSRDRGFTGELFF TGTGCCACCAGCAGGGACAGGGGATTCACCGGGGAGCTGTTTTTT
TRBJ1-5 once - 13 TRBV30 CAWSGQLNQPQHF TGTGCCTGGAGTGGACAGCTCAATCAGCCCCAGCATTTT
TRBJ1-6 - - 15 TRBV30 CAWSGGQGGNSPLHF TGTGCCTGGAGCGGAGGGCAGGGAGGAAATTCACCCCTCCACTTT
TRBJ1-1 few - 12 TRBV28 CAIRTADTEAFF TGTGCCATCAGGACGGCAGACACTGAAGCTTTCTTT
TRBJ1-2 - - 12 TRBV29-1 CSVAQTANGYTF TGCAGCGTTGCCCAGACAGCTAATGGCTACACCTTC
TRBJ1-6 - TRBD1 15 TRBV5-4 CASSLGQGRDSPLHF TGTGCCAGCAGCCTCGGACAGGGTAGGGATTCACCCCTCCACTTT
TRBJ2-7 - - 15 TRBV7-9 CASSLVPEDIREQYF TGTGCCAGCAGCTTAGTCCCAGAAGATATTCGCGAGCAGTACTTC
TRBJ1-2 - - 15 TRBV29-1 CSVTRPGLPEGGYTF TGCAGCGTTACGAGACCCGGACTTCCCGAGGGCGGCTACACCTTC
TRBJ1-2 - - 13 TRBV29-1 CSVREGGHYGYTF TGCAGCGTAAGAGAAGGGGGACACTATGGCTACACCTTC
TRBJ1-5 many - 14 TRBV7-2 CASSPRQANQPQHF TGTGCCAGCAGCCCTCGACAGGCCAATCAGCCCCAGCATTTT
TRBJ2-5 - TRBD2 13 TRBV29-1 CSVAGTTVETQYF TGCAGCGTAGCCGGGACTACCGTCGAGACCCAGTACTTC
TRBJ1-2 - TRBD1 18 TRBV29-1 CSSSFGTDTKGTNYGYTF TGCAGCTCAAGTTTTGGGACAGATACTAAGGGTACGAACTATGGCTACACCTTC
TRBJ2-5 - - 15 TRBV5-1 CASSLDGRQGETQYF TGCGCCAGCAGCTTGGATGGCAGGCAGGGGGAGACCCAGTACTTC
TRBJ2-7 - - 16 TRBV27 CASRLPATKSSYEQYF TGTGCCAGCAGACTTCCGGCAACAAAGAGCTCCTACGAGCAGTACTTC
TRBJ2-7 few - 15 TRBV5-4 CASSFVGGQKYEQYF TGTGCCAGCAGCTTCGTTGGTGGCCAGAAATACGAGCAGTACTTC
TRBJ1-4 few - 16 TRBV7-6 CASSPPTGRKNEKLFF TGTGCCAGCAGCCCCCCCACCGGACGGAAGAATGAAAAACTGTTTTTT
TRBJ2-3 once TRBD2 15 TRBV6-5 CASRLAGFGTDTQYF TGTGCCAGCCGGCTAGCGGGGTTCGGCACAGATACGCAGTATTTT
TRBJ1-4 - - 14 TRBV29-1 CSVAPGTNPGKLFF TGCAGCGTCGCCCCTGGAACTAACCCGGGGAAACTGTTTTTT
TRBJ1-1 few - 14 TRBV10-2 CASRTQTMNTEAFF TGCGCCAGCAGAACGCAGACTATGAACACTGAAGCTTTCTTT
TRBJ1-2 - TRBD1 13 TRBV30 CAWSPDTGVGYTF TGTGCCTGGAGTCCGGACACAGGGGTTGGCTACACCTTC
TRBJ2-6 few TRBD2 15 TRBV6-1 CASRPEVGGVNVLTF TGTGCCAGCAGACCGGAAGTGGGAGGGGTAAACGTCCTGACTTTC
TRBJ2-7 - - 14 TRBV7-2 CASSLAGPSYEQYF TGTGCCAGCAGCTTAGCCGGGCCCTCCTACGAGCAGTACTTC
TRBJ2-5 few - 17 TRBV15 CATSRDQGGTGQETQYF TGTGCCACCAGCAGAGATCAAGGTGGGACGGGACAAGAGACCCAGTACTTC
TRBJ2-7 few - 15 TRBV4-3 CASSHYLDSSYEQYF TGCGCCAGCAGCCACTATTTGGACAGTTCCTACGAGCAGTACTTC
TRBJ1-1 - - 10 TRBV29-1 CSVAGVEAFF TGCAGCGTTGCTGGGGTTGAAGCTTTCTTT
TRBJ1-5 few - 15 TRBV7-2 CASSPRGISNQPQHF TGTGCCAGCAGCCCCCGTGGGATCTCCAATCAGCCCCAGCATTTT
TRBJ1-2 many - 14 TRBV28 CASSLRGMDYGYTF TGTGCCAGCAGTTTACGGGGCATGGACTATGGCTACACCTTC
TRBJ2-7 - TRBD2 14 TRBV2 CASSSGGFPYEQYF TGTGCCAGCAGTAGCGGGGGGTTTCCTTACGAGCAGTACTTC
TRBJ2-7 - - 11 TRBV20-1 CSARVLYEQYF TGCAGTGCTAGAGTCCTCTACGAGCAGTACTTC
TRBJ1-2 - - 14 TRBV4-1 CASSQRRDVYGYTF TGCGCCAGCAGCCAGAGGAGGGATGTTTATGGCTACACCTTC
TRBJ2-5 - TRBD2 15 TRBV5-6 CASSPGLASQETQYF TGTGCCAGCAGCCCCGGACTAGCTTCCCAAGAGACCCAGTACTTC
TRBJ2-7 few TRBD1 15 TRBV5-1 CASNNAPGGSYEQYF TGCGCCAGCAACAATGCCCCAGGGGGTTCCTACGAGCAGTACTTC
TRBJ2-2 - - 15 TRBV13 CASSFLQRNTGELFF TGTGCCAGCAGCTTTTTACAACGAAACACCGGGGAGCTGTTTTTT
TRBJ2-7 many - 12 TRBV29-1 CSVGRDNYEQYF TGCAGCGTTGGCCGGGATAACTACGAGCAGTACTTC
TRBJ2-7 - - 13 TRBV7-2 CASSLQVGGEQYF TGTGCCAGCAGCTTACAAGTGGGCGGCGAGCAGTACTTC
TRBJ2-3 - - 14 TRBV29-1 CSVDYRGKTDTQYF TGCAGCGTGGACTACAGGGGAAAGACAGATACGCAGTATTTT
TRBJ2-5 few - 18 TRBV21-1 CASSKEVGDRGRPETQYF TGTGCCAGCAGCAAAGAAGTTGGGGACAGGGGGCGACCAGAGACCCAGTACTTC
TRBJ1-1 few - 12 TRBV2 CASSVLNTEAFF TGTGCCAGCAGTGTCTTAAACACTGAAGCTTTCTTT
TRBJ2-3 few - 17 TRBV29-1 CSVVEPIGTASTDTQYF TGCAGCGTTGTGGAGCCTATAGGGACGGCCAGCACAGATACGCAGTATTTT
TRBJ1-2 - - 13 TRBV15 CATSIKGVDGYTF TGTGCCACCAGCATCAAAGGCGTCGATGGCTACACCTTC